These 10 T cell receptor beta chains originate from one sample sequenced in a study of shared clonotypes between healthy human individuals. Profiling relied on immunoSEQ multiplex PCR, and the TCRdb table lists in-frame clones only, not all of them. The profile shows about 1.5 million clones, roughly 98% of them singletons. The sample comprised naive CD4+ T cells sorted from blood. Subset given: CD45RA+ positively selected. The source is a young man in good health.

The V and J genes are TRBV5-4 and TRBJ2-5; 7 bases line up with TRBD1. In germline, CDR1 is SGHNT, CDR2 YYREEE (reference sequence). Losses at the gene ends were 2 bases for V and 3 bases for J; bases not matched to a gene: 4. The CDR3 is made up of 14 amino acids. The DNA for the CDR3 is TGTGCCAGCAGCTTCCGGGACAGAAAAGAGACCCAGTACTTC. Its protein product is CASSFRDRKETQYF.

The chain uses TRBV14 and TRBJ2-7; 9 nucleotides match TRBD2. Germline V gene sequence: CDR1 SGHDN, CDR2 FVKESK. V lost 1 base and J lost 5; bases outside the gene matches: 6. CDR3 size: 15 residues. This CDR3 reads CASSQAAGGPHEQYF. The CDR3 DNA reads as TGTGCCAGCAGCCAAGCCGCGGGAGGGCCACACGAGCAGTACTTC.

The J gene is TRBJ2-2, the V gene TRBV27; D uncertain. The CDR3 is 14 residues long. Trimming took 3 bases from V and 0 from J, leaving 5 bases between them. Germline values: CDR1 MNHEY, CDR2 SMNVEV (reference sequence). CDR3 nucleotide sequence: TGTGCCAGCAGTTTCTATACGAACACCGGGGAGCTGTTTTTT. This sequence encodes CASSFYTNTGELFF.

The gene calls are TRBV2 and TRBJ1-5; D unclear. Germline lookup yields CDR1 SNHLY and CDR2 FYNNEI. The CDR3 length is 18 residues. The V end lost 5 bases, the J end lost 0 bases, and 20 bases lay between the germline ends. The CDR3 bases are TGTGCCAGCAGTCTGAGGCCGGACCAACAGTTTAGCAATCAGCCCCAGCATTTT. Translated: CASSLRPDQQFSNQPQHF.

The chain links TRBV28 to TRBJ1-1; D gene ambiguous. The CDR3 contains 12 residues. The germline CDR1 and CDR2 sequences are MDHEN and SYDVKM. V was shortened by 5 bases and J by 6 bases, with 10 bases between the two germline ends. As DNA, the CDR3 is TGTGCCAGCAGTAAGTTAGAGTCTGAAGCTTTCTTT. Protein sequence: CASSKLESEAFF.

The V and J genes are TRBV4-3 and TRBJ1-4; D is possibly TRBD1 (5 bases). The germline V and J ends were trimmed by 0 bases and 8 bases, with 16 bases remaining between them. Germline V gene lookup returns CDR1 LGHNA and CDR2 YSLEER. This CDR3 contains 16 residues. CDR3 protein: CASSQEMAGRREKLFF. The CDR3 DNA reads TGCGCCAGCAGCCAAGAGATGGCAGGGCGGCGAGAAAAACTGTTTTTT.

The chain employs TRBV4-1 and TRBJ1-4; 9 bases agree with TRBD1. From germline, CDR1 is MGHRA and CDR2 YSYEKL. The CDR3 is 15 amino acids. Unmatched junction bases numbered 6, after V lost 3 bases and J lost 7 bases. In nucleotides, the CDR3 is TGCGCCAGCAGCCATCACAGGGGGCTCAGTGAAAAACTGTTTTTT. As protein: CASSHHRGLSEKLFF.

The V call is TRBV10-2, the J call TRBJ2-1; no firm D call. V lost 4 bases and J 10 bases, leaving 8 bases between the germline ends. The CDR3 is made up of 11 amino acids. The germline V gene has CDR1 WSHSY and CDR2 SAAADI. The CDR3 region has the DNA TGCGCCAGCAGTGCGGAGACAGAGCAGTTCTTC. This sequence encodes CASSAETEQFF.

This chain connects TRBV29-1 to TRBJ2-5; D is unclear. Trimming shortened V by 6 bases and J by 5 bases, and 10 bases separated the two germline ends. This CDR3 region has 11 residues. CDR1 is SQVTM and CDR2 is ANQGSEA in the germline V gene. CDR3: CSVSEPETQYF. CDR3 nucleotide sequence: TGCAGCGTATCCGAGCCGGAGACCCAGTACTTC.

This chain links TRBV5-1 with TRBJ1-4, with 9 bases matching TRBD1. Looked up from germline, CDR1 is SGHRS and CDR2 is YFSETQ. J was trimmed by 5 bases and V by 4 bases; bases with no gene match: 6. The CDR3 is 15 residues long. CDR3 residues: CASSATGGPNEKLFF. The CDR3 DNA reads TGCGCCAGCAGCGCCACAGGGGGCCCGAATGAAAAACTGTTTTTT.